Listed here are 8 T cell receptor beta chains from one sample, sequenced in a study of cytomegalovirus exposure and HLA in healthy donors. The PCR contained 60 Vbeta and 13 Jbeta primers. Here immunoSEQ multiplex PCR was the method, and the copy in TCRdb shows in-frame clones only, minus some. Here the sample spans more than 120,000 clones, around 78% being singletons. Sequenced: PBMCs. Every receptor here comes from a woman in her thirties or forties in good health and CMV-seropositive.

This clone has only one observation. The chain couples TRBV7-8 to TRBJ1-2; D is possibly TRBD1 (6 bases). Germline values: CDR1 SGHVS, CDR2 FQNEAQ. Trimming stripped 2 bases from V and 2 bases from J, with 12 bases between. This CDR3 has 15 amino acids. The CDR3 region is CASSLIGQGNYGYTF. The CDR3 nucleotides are TGTGCCAGCAGCTTAATAGGGCAGGGGAACTATGGCTACACCTTC.

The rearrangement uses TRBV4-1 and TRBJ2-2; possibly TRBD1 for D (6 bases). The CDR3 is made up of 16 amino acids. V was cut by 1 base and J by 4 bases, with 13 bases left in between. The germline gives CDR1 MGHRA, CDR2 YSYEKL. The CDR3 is CASSQVVGAGTGELFF. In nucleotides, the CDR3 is TGCGCCAGCAGCCAAGTAGTGGGGGCGGGCACCGGGGAGCTGTTTTTT.

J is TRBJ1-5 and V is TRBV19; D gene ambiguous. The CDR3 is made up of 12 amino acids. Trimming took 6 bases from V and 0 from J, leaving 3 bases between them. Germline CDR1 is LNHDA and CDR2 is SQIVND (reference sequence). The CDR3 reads CASRYSNQPQHF. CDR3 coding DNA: TGTGCCAGTAGGTATAGCAATCAGCCCCAGCATTTT.

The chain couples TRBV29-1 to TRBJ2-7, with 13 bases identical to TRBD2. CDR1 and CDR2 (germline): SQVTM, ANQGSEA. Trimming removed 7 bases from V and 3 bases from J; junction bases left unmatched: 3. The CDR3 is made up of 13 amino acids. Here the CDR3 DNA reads TGCAGCGGCCGACTAGCGGGAGGCTACGAGCAGTACTTC. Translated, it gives CSGRLAGGYEQYF.

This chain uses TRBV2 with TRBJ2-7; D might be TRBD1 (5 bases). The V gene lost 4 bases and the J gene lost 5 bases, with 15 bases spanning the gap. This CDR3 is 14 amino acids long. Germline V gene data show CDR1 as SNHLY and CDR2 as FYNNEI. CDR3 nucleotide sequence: TGTGCCAGCAGTGTATCCAGGGATTTGGACGAGCAGTACTTC. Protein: CASSVSRDLDEQYF.

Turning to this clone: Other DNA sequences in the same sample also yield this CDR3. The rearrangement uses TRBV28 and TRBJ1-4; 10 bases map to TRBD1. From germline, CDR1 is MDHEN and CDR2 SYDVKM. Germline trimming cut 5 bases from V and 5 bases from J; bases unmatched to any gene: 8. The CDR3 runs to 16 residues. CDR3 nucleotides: TGTGCCAGCAGTCTACCGACAGGGGGCGTGAATGAAAAACTGTTTTTT. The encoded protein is CASSLPTGGVNEKLFF.

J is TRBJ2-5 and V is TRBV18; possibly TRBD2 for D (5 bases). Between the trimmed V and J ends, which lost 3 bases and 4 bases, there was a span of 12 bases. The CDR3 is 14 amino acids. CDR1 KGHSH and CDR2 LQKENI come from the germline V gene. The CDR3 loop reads CASSPRGYSETQYF. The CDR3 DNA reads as TGTGCCAGCTCACCCCGAGGGTATTCAGAGACCCAGTACTTC. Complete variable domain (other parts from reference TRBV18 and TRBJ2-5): NAGVMQNPRHLVRRRGQEARLRCSPMKGHSHVYWYRQLPEEGLKFMVYLQKENIIDESGMPKERFSAEFPKEGPSILRIQQVVRGDSAAYFCASSPRGYSETQYFGPGTRLLVL.

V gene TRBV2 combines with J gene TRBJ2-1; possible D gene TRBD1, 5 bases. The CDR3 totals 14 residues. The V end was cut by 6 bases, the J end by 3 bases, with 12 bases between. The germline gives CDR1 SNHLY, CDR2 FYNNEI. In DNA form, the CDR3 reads TGTGCCAGCAGGGGGCTGACCTTCTACAATGAGCAGTTCTTC. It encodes CASRGLTFYNEQFF.